A single sample is the source of the 21 T cell receptor beta chains below, sequenced in a study of shared clonotypes between healthy human individuals. Method: immunoSEQ multiplex PCR; TCRdb's copy keeps in-frame clones and lacks some. Here the sample spans around 2,100,000 clones, about 95% being singletons. The naive CD8 subset, CD45RO-negative cells positively selected for CCR7, excluded terminally differentiated effector memory CD45RA+ cells. The sample comprised naive CD8+ T cells sorted from blood. These receptors were taken from a man aged 18 to 29 in good health.

The genes are TRBV5-8 and TRBJ2-1; a possible D gene is TRBD2 (6 bases). V was trimmed by 0 bases and J by 5 bases, leaving 21 bases between them. The germline V gene encodes CDR1 SGHTS and CDR2 YDEGEE. The CDR3 has 18 residues. This chain's CDR3 is CASSLEGGSGRLNNEQFF. CDR3 nucleotide sequence: TGTGCCAGCAGCTTGGAAGGAGGGAGCGGGCGCTTAAACAATGAGCAGTTCTTC. Variable domain in full (rest from reference TRBV5-8 and TRBJ2-1): EAGVTQSPTHLIKTRGQQATLRCSPISGHTSVYWYQQALGLGLQFLLWYDEGEERNRGNFPPRFSGRQFPNYSSELNVNALELEDSALYLCASSLEGGSGRLNNEQFFGPGTRLTVL.

This chain connects TRBV19 to TRBJ2-7, with 8 bases fitting TRBD2. CDR1 is LNHDA, CDR2 SQIVND, per germline (reference sequence). CDR3 length equals 14 residues. V was pared by 8 bases and J by 6 bases, with 12 bases of the junction left unmatched. The CDR3 protein is CASSISGSWPEQYF. CDR3 nucleotide sequence: TGTGCCAGTTCAATCAGCGGGAGTTGGCCCGAGCAGTACTTC.

In this sample, this clone turned up once. This chain uses TRBV27 with TRBJ2-3, with 7 bases identical to TRBD2. Trimming at V came to 10 bases and at J to 0 bases, leaving 4 bases not matched to a gene. Looked up from germline, CDR1 is MNHEY and CDR2 is SMNVEV (reference sequence). The CDR3 consists of 13 residues. CDR3 bases: TGTGCCACGACTAGCTCCAGCACAGATACGCAGTATTTT. Protein product: CATTSSSTDTQYF.

This chain connects TRBV6-5 to TRBJ2-7; TRBD1 aligns across 10 bases. With 6 bases clipped from V and 6 bases from J, the junction kept 5 bases outside the gene matches. The V gene's germline CDR1 is MNHEY and CDR2 SVGAGI. CDR3 length: 13 amino acids. The CDR3 nucleotides read TGTGCCAGCAGCCACGGGACAGGGGCCGAGCAGTACTTC. This gives the protein CASSHGTGAEQYF.

This chain uses TRBV27 with TRBJ1-1; no definite D call. Trimming removed 1 base from V and 8 bases from J, with 14 bases in between. This CDR3 is built from 14 residues. Germline CDR1 is MNHEY and CDR2 is SMNVEV (reference sequence). The CDR3 DNA follows: TGTGCCAGCAGTTTATTAATGGGTGCGGGAGAAGCTTTCTTT. As protein: CASSLLMGAGEAFF.

In this sample, this clone turned up once. The rearrangement links TRBV15 to TRBJ1-6; a possible D gene is TRBD1 (5 bases). CDR1 is LNHNV and CDR2 is YYDKDF in the germline V gene (reference sequence). V was clipped by 0 bases and J by 0 bases, with 12 bases between them. CDR3 length equals 18 residues. The CDR3 spells CATSREGVSSSYNSPLHF. The CDR3 nucleotides read TGTGCCACCAGCAGAGAGGGGGTATCGAGCTCCTATAATTCACCCCTCCACTTT. The full variable domain, its missing parts supplied by reference TRBV15 and TRBJ1-6, is DAMVIQNPRYQVTQFGKPVTLSCSQTLNHNVMYWYQQKSSQAPKLLFHYYDKDFNNEADTPDNFQSRRPNTSFCFLDIRSPGLGDTAMYLCATSREGVSSSYNSPLHFGNGTRLTVT.

This chain joins TRBV5-6 and TRBJ1-4; TRBD1 is a possible D gene (6 bases). CDR3 length: 18 residues. The V gene's germline CDR1 is SGHDT and CDR2 YYEEEE. Trimming shortened V by 1 base and J by 4 bases, and 20 bases separated the two germline ends. The DNA of the CDR3 is TGTGCCAGCAGCTTGCGGCCCTACCGGACAGATTTTAATGAAAAACTGTTTTTT. The encoded protein is CASSLRPYRTDFNEKLFF.

This clone was seen just once. The chain uses TRBV2 and TRBJ2-2, with unresolved D. This CDR3 is built from 12 residues. V lost 6 bases and J lost 3, with 5 bases in between. Per germline, CDR1 SNHLY and CDR2 FYNNEI. The CDR3: CASRIHTGELFF. CDR3 sequence (DNA): TGTGCCAGCAGAATTCACACCGGGGAGCTGTTTTTT. The full variable domain, its missing parts supplied by reference TRBV2 and TRBJ2-2, is EPEVTQTPSHQVTQMGQEVILRCVPISNHLYFYWYRQILGQKVEFLVSFYNNEISEKSEIFDDQFSVERPDGSNFTLKIRSTKLEDSAMYFCASRIHTGELFFGEGSRLTVL.

This chain connects TRBV7-2 to TRBJ2-7, with 7 bases identical to TRBD2. This CDR3 is 15 amino acids long. Germline values: CDR1 SGHTA, CDR2 FQGNSA. Trimming at V came to 4 bases and at J to 3 bases, leaving 9 bases not matched to a gene. DNA of the CDR3: TGTGCCAGCAGCTCCCTCGGGGGGACCGTCTACGAGCAGTACTTC. This translates into CASSSLGGTVYEQYF.

This sequence joins TRBV11-1 and TRBJ2-1, with 12 nucleotides matching TRBD1. After removal of 2 bases from V and 7 bases from J, the junction contained 9 bases not matched to a gene. This CDR3 spans 17 amino acids. CDR1 SGHAT and CDR2 FQDESV come from the germline V gene (reference sequence). The CDR3 bases are TGTGCCAGCAGCTTACTCCCCGGGACAGGGGGCTTGAATGAGCAGTTCTTC. Its protein product is CASSLLPGTGGLNEQFF.

The chain carries TRBV7-8 and TRBJ2-1, with TRBD2 matching 10 bases. Germline CDR1 is SGHVS and CDR2 is FQNEAQ. V shed 0 bases and J 4 bases; nucleotides not matched to a gene: 9. This CDR3 region has 18 residues. CDR3 region: CASSLAPASGSDYNEQFF. DNA for the CDR3: TGTGCCAGCAGCTTAGCCCCAGCTAGCGGGAGCGATTACAATGAGCAGTTCTTC. Together with reference TRBV7-8 and TRBJ2-1, the CDR3 gives the full variable domain: GAGVSQSPRYKVAKRGQDVALRCDPISGHVSLFWYQQALGQGPEFLTYFQNEAQLDKSGLPSDRFFAERPEGSVSTLKIQRTQQEDSAVYLCASSLAPASGSDYNEQFFGPGTRLTVL.

This chain links TRBV4-1 with TRBJ1-1, with unresolved D. Germline loops: CDR1 MGHRA, CDR2 YSYEKL. V shed 0 bases and J shed 4 bases, with 12 bases lying between them. The length of the CDR3 is 15 residues. Here the CDR3 DNA reads TGCGCCAGCAGCCAAGAAGATCAACGAGGCACTGAAGCTTTCTTT. As protein: CASSQEDQRGTEAFF.

The rearrangement links TRBV4-1 to TRBJ2-3; weak D call: TRBD2 (5 bases). V was shortened by 4 bases and J by 2 bases, with 19 bases between the two germline ends. This CDR3 region has 17 residues. CDR1 is MGHRA, CDR2 YSYEKL, per germline. CDR3 loop: CASSREGEGPYTDTQYF. The DNA for the CDR3 is TGCGCCAGCAGCCGAGAGGGAGAGGGTCCCTACACAGATACGCAGTATTTT.

The J gene is TRBJ1-6, the V gene TRBV4-1, with a tentative D call TRBD1 (5 bases). V gave up 1 base and J gave up 3 bases, with 10 bases separating them. Germline V gene data show CDR1 as MGHRA and CDR2 as YSYEKL. CDR3 length: 16 amino acids. The CDR3 DNA reads TGCGCCAGCAGCCAAGTTACAGGCGACTATAATTCACCCCTCCACTTT. Amino acids: CASSQVTGDYNSPLHF.

This rearrangement joins TRBV6-5 to TRBJ2-7; tentatively, D is TRBD1 (5 bases). This CDR3 comprises 12 residues. Germline V CDR1 and CDR2: MNHEY, SVGAGI. V gave up 2 bases and J gave up 6 bases, with 8 bases separating them. The CDR3 DNA is TGTGCCAGCAGTTACAGGGGATCCGAGCAGTACTTC. It encodes CASSYRGSEQYF.

This clone was picked up one time. The chain joins TRBV27 to TRBJ1-5; D unclear. Germline V gene lookup returns CDR1 MNHEY and CDR2 SMNVEV (reference sequence). This CDR3 comprises 13 residues. Trimming pared 2 bases from V and 5 bases from J, leaving 7 bases between. CDR3 amino acids: CASSLGLHQPQHF. DNA for the CDR3: TGTGCCAGCAGTTTAGGTCTACATCAGCCCCAGCATTTT.

This sequence joins TRBV4-3 and TRBJ1-3; a weak D match, TRBD1 (5 bases). Looked up from germline, CDR1 is LGHNA and CDR2 is YSLEER. The CDR3 length is 14 residues. Between the trimmed V and J ends, which lost 4 bases and 4 bases, there was a span of 11 bases. The CDR3 reads CASSPGHLGNTIYF. CDR3 DNA: TGCGCCAGCAGCCCAGGACACCTCGGAAACACCATATATTTT.

The rearrangement joins TRBV13 to TRBJ1-2; D uncertain. V lost 3 bases, J lost 8 bases, and 16 bases lay in between. The CDR3 has 14 residues. The germline gives CDR1 PRHDT, CDR2 FYEKMQ (reference sequence). The CDR3 sequence is CASSLPEGLDGYTF. For the CDR3, the DNA is TGTGCCAGCAGCTTGCCGGAGGGTCTAGACGGCTACACCTTC.

This chain uses TRBV28 with TRBJ1-5; D is perhaps TRBD1 (5 bases). Per the germline V gene, CDR1 is MDHEN and CDR2 is SYDVKM. V gave up 8 bases and J gave up 4 bases, with 15 bases separating them. There are 14 residues in the CDR3. Here the CDR3 reads CASETRDLNQPQHF. The DNA for the CDR3 is TGTGCCAGCGAAACCCGGGACCTTAATCAGCCCCAGCATTTT.

As concerns this clone: This CDR3 is also generated by other DNA sequences in the sample. The rearrangement uses TRBV13 and TRBJ2-3; 7 bases are shared with TRBD2. The germline V gene has CDR1 PRHDT and CDR2 FYEKMQ (reference sequence). The CDR3 is made up of 15 amino acids. V lost 5 bases, J lost 1 base, and 6 bases stayed unmatched. CDR3 nucleotides: TGTGCCAGCAGCCCTGGCGGGGGTGGCACAGATACGCAGTATTTT. Amino acids: CASSPGGGGTDTQYF.

The chain has TRBV27 and TRBJ2-7, with D unclear. CDR1 and CDR2 from the germline V gene are MNHEY and SMNVEV (reference sequence). The CDR3 contains 13 residues. Trimming shortened V by 0 bases and J by 7 bases, and 10 bases separated the two germline ends. The DNA for the CDR3 is TGTGCCAGCAGTTTATCGCCAGCTGGGGAGCAGTACTTC. Residues: CASSLSPAGEQYF.